This entry describes one TCR beta chain. This sample was included in a study of T cell changes during pregnancy in multiple sclerosis. TCRdb keeps only in-frame clones here, not all; method: immunoSEQ multiplex PCR. This table has roughly 40,000 clones, around 90% appearing once. This sequence originates from a female donor in good health, enrolled as a control in a pregnancy study. Specimen: CD4+ T cells from peripheral blood mononuclear cells, collected in the second trimester of pregnancy.

The DNA for the CDR3 is TGTGCCAGCAGCGCAGGACTAGCAACGGAGACCCAGTACTTC. This codes for CASSAGLATETQYF. V gene TRBV7-6 combines with J gene TRBJ2-5; TRBD2 matches at 8 bases. The germline gives CDR1 SGHVS, CDR2 FNYEAQ. J lost 5 bases, V lost 5 bases, and 7 bases had no gene match. This CDR3 region has 14 residues.